This record covers a single T cell receptor (beta chain). Its antigen is not known. The data were taken from a study of PD-L1 blockade in urothelial cancer. Overall study context: Each patient had 0 to 3 earlier chemotherapy regimens. Median T cell yield per blood sample was 120,000 to 150,000 cells. The study, taken as a whole, reports: At 3 weeks on treatment, tumor-associated clones expanded more with durable benefit.

This table comes from immunoSEQ multiplex PCR, and its TCRdb copy is limited to in-frame clones, with some not included. Of under 100,000 clones listed, about four fifths were seen once; the top ten hold around a tenth. Trimming cost V 4 bases and J 0 bases; bases outside gene matches: 5. The CDR3 runs 17 residues. CDR1 and CDR2 from the germline V gene are KGHSH and LQKENI. Between 1 and 8 samples per patient were obtained, pretreatment and on-treatment. Sequencing used PBMCs, obtained around atezolizumab (anti-PD-L1) treatment. The chain is built from TRBV18 and TRBJ2-2; TRBD1 agrees at 10 bases. This receptor was identified in a man between 65 and 85 years old with urothelial cancer. Written as DNA, the CDR3 is TGTGCCAGCTCACGACCGGGACAGGGGACGAACACCGGGGAGCTGTTTTTT. Translation: CASSRPGQGTNTGELFF.